A single sample is the source of the 27 T cell receptor beta chains below, sequenced in a study of human T cells and chemical hapten exposure. Time point denoted: patch test 1, 2 weeks after DPC sensitization. The treatment denotes: therapeutic diphenylcyclopropenone sensitization with weekly scalp DPC. TCRdb itself ran the RACE reads through MiXCR, one entry per CDR3 protein. The table includes about 360,000 distinct CDR3 sequences, roughly 4.8% detected once. The specimen comprised whole blood, sampled in connection with sensitization to the hapten diphenylcyclopropenone (DPC). The receptors stem from a woman between 50 and 59 years old with alopecia areata. Some clones in this sample may be carry-over from other donors' samples.

This clonotype came up many times. This chain uses TRBV3-1 with TRBJ2-5; a possible D gene is TRBD2 (5 bases). From germline, CDR1 is LGHDT and CDR2 YNNKEL (reference sequence). The V end lost 0 bases, the J end lost 3 bases, and 14 bases lay between the germline ends. The CDR3 loop spans 16 amino acids. The CDR3 spells CASSQETAGSKETQYF. The CDR3 DNA is TGTGCCAGCAGCCAAGAGACGGCGGGTTCCAAAGAGACCCAGTACTTC.

The chain carries TRBV4-2 and TRBJ2-2, with D unclear. Germline V gives CDR1 LGHNA, CDR2 YNFKEQ. This CDR3 is 15 amino acids long. The ends were cut back, 0 bases at V and 3 bases at J, with 8 bases in the middle. In nucleotides, the CDR3 is TGTGCCAGCAGCCAAGATCTCGGCTACACCGGGGAGCTGTTTTTT. Residues: CASSQDLGYTGELFF.

About this clonotype: This could be a read error, since a much larger clone is one nucleotide away. The chain recombines TRBV18 with TRBJ2-7, with TRBD1 identical over 8 bases. The CDR3 length is 13 residues. Germline lookup yields CDR1 KGHSH and CDR2 LQKENI. The CDR3 DNA follows: TGTGCCAGCACACCAGGGGGCTACTACGAGCAGTACTTC. Protein: CASTPGGYYEQYF.

This chain joins TRBV7-3 and TRBJ2-3; 14 bases align to TRBD2. The CDR3 spans 17 residues. With V trimmed by 5 bases and J by 2 bases, 6 bases remained unmatched. Germline CDR1 reads SGHTA; CDR2 reads FQGTGA. For the CDR3, the DNA is TGTGCCAGCAGCCCCCGACTAGCGGGGGGGCACACAGATACGCAGTATTTT. It yields the protein CASSPRLAGGHTDTQYF.

This clonotype was seen more than once but under ten times. V is TRBV27 and J is TRBJ2-7; D ambiguous. The CDR3 length is 13 residues. Germline lookup yields CDR1 MNHEY and CDR2 SMNVEV (reference sequence). Trimming took 5 bases from V and 2 from J, leaving 10 bases between them. The CDR3 sequence is CASSLNPPYEQYF. The CDR3 region has the DNA TGTGCCAGCAGTCTAAATCCCCCCTACGAGCAGTACTTC.

This clonotype appeared many times. The J gene is TRBJ1-1, the V gene TRBV10-3, with D possibly being TRBD1 (6 bases). Germline V lookup: CDR1 ENHRY, CDR2 SYGVKD. The CDR3 is made up of 12 amino acids. V was clipped by 3 bases and J by 4 bases, with 6 bases between them. The DNA of the CDR3 is TGTGCCATCAGTGAACAGGGCACTGAAGCTTTCTTT. Translated: CAISEQGTEAFF.

The table lists this clonotype with many counts. This chain uses TRBV10-2 with TRBJ2-3; D gene uncertain. CDR1 is WSHSY, CDR2 SAAADI, per germline. The CDR3 length is 14 residues. V gave up 5 bases and J gave up 1 base, with 10 bases separating them. The CDR3 bases are TGCGCCAGCAGTCAGGCTGAGGGCACAGATACGCAGTATTTT. Translated, it gives CASSQAEGTDTQYF.

This clonotype was found many times. J is TRBJ2-5 and V is TRBV5-1; D may correspond to TRBD1 or TRBD2 (5 bases each). The CDR3 totals 13 residues. V lost 4 bases to trimming and J lost 13 bases, with 20 bases between them. From germline, CDR1 is SGHRS and CDR2 YFSETQ. The CDR3 DNA sequence: TGCGCCAGCAGCCCACTGGGACCGCCCCCTCCGTACTTC. It codes for CASSPLGPPPPYF.

There are a few counts of this clonotype. The rearrangement uses TRBV5-4 and TRBJ2-1; D unclear. There are 16 residues in the CDR3. Looked up from germline, CDR1 is SGHNT and CDR2 is YYREEE (reference sequence). V gave up 3 bases and J gave up 5 bases, with 18 bases separating them. The CDR3 spells CASSSMTRVVDNEQFF. Written as DNA, the CDR3 is TGTGCCAGCAGCTCCATGACTCGGGTCGTCGACAATGAGCAGTTCTTC.

The table lists this clonotype with a few counts. This sequence joins TRBV9 and TRBJ2-2; TRBD1 aligns across 8 bases. This CDR3 spans 15 amino acids. V lost 0 bases and J lost 4; bases outside the gene matches: 2. Germline V gene data show CDR1 as SGDLS and CDR2 as YYNGEE. CDR3 sequence reads: CASSVATGGTGELFF. The CDR3 nucleotides are TGTGCCAGCAGCGTAGCCACAGGGGGCACCGGGGAGCTGTTTTTT.

This clonotype came up a few times. V is TRBV29-1 and J is TRBJ2-7; 7 bases agree with TRBD1. This CDR3 spans 12 amino acids. From germline, CDR1 is SQVTM and CDR2 ANQGSEA. Here the CDR3 reads CRVFGTVYEQYF. CDR3 sequence (DNA): TGCAGGGTCTTTGGGACAGTTTACGAGCAGTACTTC.

A word on this clonotype: Just one base apart from a much larger clone, this may be a read error. V usage is TRBV11-2 and J usage is TRBJ2-1; D unresolved. The V gene's germline CDR1 is SGHAT and CDR2 FQNNGV. CDR3 size: 14 residues. For the CDR3, the DNA is TGTGCCAGCAGCTTAGACATGACGATGAATGAGCTGTTCTTC. It translates to CASSLDMTMNELFF. The variable domain in full, with the rest retrieved from reference TRBV11-2 and TRBJ2-1, is EAGVAQSPRYKIIEKRQSVAFWCNPISGHATLYWYQQILGQGPKLLIQFQNNGVVDDSQLPKDRFSAERLKGVDSTLKIQPAKLEDSAVYLCASSLDMTMNELFFGPGTRLTVL.

V usage is TRBV14 and J usage is TRBJ2-5; D remains unclear. Germline V gene sequence: CDR1 SGHDN, CDR2 FVKESK. This CDR3 has 14 residues. Deletions cut 0 bases from V and 4 bases from J, with 9 bases between. This CDR3 is CASSQELGRETQYF. The DNA of the CDR3 is TGTGCCAGCAGCCAAGAATTGGGAAGAGAGACCCAGTACTTC.

The rearrangement joins TRBV6-5 to TRBJ1-6, with D maybe TRBD1 (5 bases). CDR3 length equals 17 residues. Trimming removed 0 bases at V and 4 bases at J, with 13 bases between. CDR1 is MNHEY, CDR2 SVGAGI, per germline. CDR3 DNA sequence: TGTGCCAGCAGTTACTCGCCCCAGGGCCGGTATAATTCACCCCTCCACTTT. It specifies CASSYSPQGRYNSPLHF.

The gene calls are TRBV28 and TRBJ1-4; no clear D. This CDR3 comprises 14 residues. V dropped 5 bases and J dropped 10 bases, with 17 bases sitting between them. Per the germline V gene, CDR1 is MDHEN and CDR2 is SYDVKM. CDR3 amino acids: CASSPPSSAVKLFF. The CDR3 DNA is TGTGCCAGCAGTCCCCCATCATCCGCCGTAAAACTGTTTTTT. The variable domain in full, with the rest retrieved from reference TRBV28 and TRBJ1-4, is DVKVTQSSRYLVKRTGEKVFLECVQDMDHENMFWYRQDPGLGLRLIYFSYDVKMKEKGDIPEGYSVSREKKERFSLILESASTNQTSMYLCASSPPSSAVKLFFGSGTQLSVL.

Comments on this clonotype: The CDR3 does not close with the conserved phenylalanine or tryptophan, likely indicating a read error. CDR3 DNA sequence: TGTGCCAGCAGGATTCACCGGTCCGCCGGGGAGCTGTTTCTT. This sequence encodes CASRIHRSAGELFL. This sequence joins TRBV28 and TRBJ2-2; D remains ambiguous. From germline, CDR1 is MDHEN and CDR2 SYDVKM. V was clipped by 6 bases and J by 6 bases, with 14 bases between them. This CDR3 spans 14 amino acids.

This clonotype has ten or more counts. The CDR3 nucleotides read TGTGCCAGCAGCTCCGTACCTGCGGGATTGGAGAATGAGCAGTTCTTC. This sequence encodes CASSSVPAGLENEQFF. The chain employs TRBV7-9 and TRBJ2-1, with D maybe TRBD2 (6 bases). Germline V CDR1 and CDR2: SEHNR, FQNEAQ (reference sequence). This CDR3 is built from 16 residues. The V gene lost 4 bases and the J gene lost 7 bases, with 20 bases spanning the gap.

This clonotype was observed at least ten times. The chain is built from TRBV6-5 and TRBJ1-5, with D perhaps TRBD1 (5 bases). CDR1 is MNHEY and CDR2 is SVGAGI in the germline V gene. V lost 5 bases to trimming and J lost 0 bases, with 17 bases between them. CDR3 length: 17 residues. This CDR3 reads CASSPGLGPYSNQPQHF. For the CDR3, the DNA is TGTGCCAGCAGTCCAGGGCTCGGACCTTATAGCAATCAGCCCCAGCATTTT.

The table lists this clonotype with a few counts. The genes are TRBV6-1 and TRBJ2-3, with D perhaps TRBD1 or TRBD2 (5 bases each). Germline lookup yields CDR1 MNHNS and CDR2 SASEGT. The CDR3 length is 15 residues. Trimming stripped 7 bases from V and 4 bases from J, with 18 bases between. The CDR3 DNA sequence: TGTGCCAGCAAAGGCAATCGGGGCCCGCCAGATACGCAGTATTTT. Its translation is CASKGNRGPPDTQYF.

This clonotype was counted many times. This chain connects TRBV30 to TRBJ1-5; D remains ambiguous. Trimming shortened V by 0 bases and J by 1 base, and 7 bases separated the two germline ends. CDR1 and CDR2 from the germline V gene are GTSNPN and SVGIG (reference sequence). The CDR3 runs to 14 residues. Written as DNA, the CDR3 is TGTGCCTGGAGTGTACTAAGCAGCAATCAGCCCCAGCATTTT. Its protein product is CAWSVLSSNQPQHF.

This clonotype has ten or more counts. The genes are TRBV7-2 and TRBJ1-1, with a possible D match to TRBD1 (5 bases). CDR3 length equals 15 residues. Germline CDR1 is SGHTA and CDR2 is FQGNSA. Trimming shortened V by 3 bases and J by 2 bases, and 13 bases separated the two germline ends. CDR3 sequence reads: CASSLAGYVNTEAFF. DNA for the CDR3: TGTGCCAGCAGCTTGGCAGGGTACGTTAACACTGAAGCTTTCTTT.

This clonotype was seen at least ten times. The V and J genes are TRBV2 and TRBJ2-4; 10 bases align to TRBD2. The V segment lost 9 bases and the J segment 10 bases; nucleotides outside the gene matches: 9. This CDR3 is built from 13 residues. Germline CDR1 is SNHLY and CDR2 is FYNNEI. CDR3 loop: CASNGGLAEIQYF. The DNA for the CDR3 is TGTGCCAGTAACGGAGGACTAGCGGAGATTCAGTACTTC.

Comments on this clonotype: A much larger clone sits a single nucleotide away, making a read error possible. The V and J genes are TRBV25-1 and TRBJ1-1; D possibly corresponds to TRBD1 (5 bases). Germline-derived CDR1 and CDR2 are MGHDK and SYGVNS. Trimming took 4 bases from V and 1 from J, leaving 7 bases between them. The CDR3 has 13 amino acids. CDR3 protein: CASSAGQNTEAFF. CDR3 in DNA: TGTGCCAGCAGTGCAGGACAGAACACTGAAGCTTTCTTT.

The J gene is TRBJ1-5, the V gene TRBV7-2, with D perhaps matching TRBD1 (6 bases). The germline V gene encodes CDR1 SGHTA and CDR2 FQGNSA. With 2 bases removed from V and 5 bases from J, the gap between germline ends came to 16 bases. This CDR3 region has 16 residues. Here the CDR3 reads CASSLMAGVVYQPQHF. CDR3 coding DNA: TGTGCCAGCAGCTTAATGGCAGGGGTAGTCTATCAGCCCCAGCATTTT.

This clonotype came up many times. The gene calls are TRBV28 and TRBJ1-3; 7 bases agree with TRBD1. J lost 4 bases, V lost 4 bases, and 13 bases had no gene match. This CDR3 spans 17 amino acids. CDR1 MDHEN and CDR2 SYDVKM come from the germline V gene. As DNA, the CDR3 is TGTGCCAGCAGTTCGAGACAGGGAACCATCAGGGGAAACACCATATATTTT. Its translation: CASSSRQGTIRGNTIYF.

J is TRBJ2-3 and V is TRBV30, with TRBD2 matching over 8 bases. J gave up 4 bases and V 2 bases, and 5 bases lay outside the gene matches. There are 14 residues in the CDR3. Germline-derived CDR1 and CDR2 are GTSNPN and SVGIG (reference sequence). The CDR3 reads CAWSLAGRADTQYF. The CDR3 nucleotides read TGTGCCTGGAGTTTAGCGGGACGGGCAGATACGCAGTATTTT.

This clonotype was recorded many times. The V call is TRBV3-1, the J call TRBJ1-1; D remains ambiguous. The germline V gene has CDR1 LGHDT and CDR2 YNNKEL (reference sequence). The V end was cut by 0 bases, the J end by 1 base, with 6 bases between. This CDR3 spans 14 amino acids. This CDR3 reads CASSQDMGNTEAFF. The DNA of the CDR3 is TGTGCCAGCAGCCAAGATATGGGGAACACTGAAGCTTTCTTT.